This T cell receptor beta chain was captured by sequencing in a study of OX40 agonist ivuxolimab in advanced cancers. General study results and limits: It was not determined which antigens were specifically recognized by the peripheral T cells that had undergone clonal expansion.

This clone is termed medium-sized. Its antigen is unidentified. Generated by immunoSEQ multiplex PCR, the TCRdb table keeps only in-frame clones and is missing some. The sample records 20,000 to 30,000 clones, 83% being singletons. The CDR3 contains 12 residues. Trimming took 8 bases from V and 3 from J, leaving 11 bases between them. Germline V CDR1 and CDR2: SEHNR, FQNEAQ (reference sequence). This chain uses TRBV7-9 with TRBJ2-7; D unclear. Sequences were derived from CD4+ or CD8+ T cells sorted from blood, sampled in a trial of the OX40 agonist ivuxolimab. This TCR came from an adult with an advanced solid tumor such as melanoma, head and neck, liver or kidney cancer. CDR3: CASSTENYEQYF. The CDR3 DNA sequence: TGTGCCAGCTCGACGGAAAACTACGAGCAGTACTTC.